This T cell receptor (beta chain) was captured by sequencing in a study of graft-versus-host responses after intestinal transplantation. On the study more broadly: All of the recipients had induction that used anti-thymocyte globulin, then tacrolimus and steroids for about 3 years. Findings of the study overall: Investigators detected GvH clones in recipient marrow, with some emerging earlier in ileum or blood. Individuals who had graft-donor T cell macrochimerism had allografts that showed high graft-versus-host to host-versus-graft clonal ratios.

The table came from immunoSEQ multiplex PCR; TCRdb's copy has only in-frame clones and leaves some out. The sample lists roughly 50,000 clones, about 90% occurring once. As regards this clone: Its antigen remains unidentified.

The germline V gene encodes CDR1 WSHSY and CDR2 SAAADI. The CDR3 loop spans 11 amino acids. The V end was cut by 4 bases, the J end by 6 bases, with 5 bases between. The clonotype originates from a human patient who received an intestinal transplant, so some T cells may come from the graft donor. J is TRBJ2-3 and V is TRBV10-2; D not resolved. The source material was PBMCs, sampled 650 to 680 days after intestinal transplant. This CDR3 reads CASSVGDTQYF. CDR3 in DNA: TGCGCCAGCAGTGTTGGCGATACGCAGTATTTT.